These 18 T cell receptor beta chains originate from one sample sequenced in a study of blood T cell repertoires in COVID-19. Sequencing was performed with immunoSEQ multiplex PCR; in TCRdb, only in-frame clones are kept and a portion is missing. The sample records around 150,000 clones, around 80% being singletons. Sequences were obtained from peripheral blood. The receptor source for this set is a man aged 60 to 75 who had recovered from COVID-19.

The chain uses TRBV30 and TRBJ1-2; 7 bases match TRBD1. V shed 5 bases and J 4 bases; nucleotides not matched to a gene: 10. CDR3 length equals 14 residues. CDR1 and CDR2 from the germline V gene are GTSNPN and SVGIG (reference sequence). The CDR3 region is CAWEETGTPYGYTF. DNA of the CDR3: TGTGCCTGGGAGGAGACAGGGACCCCCTATGGCTACACCTTC. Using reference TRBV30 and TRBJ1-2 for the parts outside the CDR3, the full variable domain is SQTIHQWPATLVQPVGSPLSLECTVEGTSNPNLYWYRQAAGRGLQLLFYSVGIGQISSEVPQNLSASRPQDRQFILSSKKLLLSDSGFYLCAWEETGTPYGYTFGSGTRLTVV.

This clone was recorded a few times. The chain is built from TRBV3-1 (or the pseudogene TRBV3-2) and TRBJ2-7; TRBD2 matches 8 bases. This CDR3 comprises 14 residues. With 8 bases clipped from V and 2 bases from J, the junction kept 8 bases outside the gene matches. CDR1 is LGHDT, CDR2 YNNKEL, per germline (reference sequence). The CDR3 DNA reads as TGTGCCAGCGGCGTGGCGGGGGGTCCCTACGAGCAGTACTTC. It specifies CASGVAGGPYEQYF.

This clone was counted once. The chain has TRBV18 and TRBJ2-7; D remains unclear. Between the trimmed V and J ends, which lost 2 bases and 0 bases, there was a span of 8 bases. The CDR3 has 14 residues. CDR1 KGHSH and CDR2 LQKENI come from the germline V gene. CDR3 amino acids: CASSPSRSSYEQYF. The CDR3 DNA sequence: TGTGCCAGCTCACCAAGCAGGTCCTCCTACGAGCAGTACTTC.

CDR3 sequence reads: CASSFSKARGLNQPQHF. CDR3 DNA sequence: TGTGCCAGCAGTTTCTCAAAGGCCCGGGGGTTGAATCAGCCCCAGCATTTT. The chain recombines TRBV27 with TRBJ1-5; TRBD1 might be the D (5 bases). The CDR3 totals 17 residues. Between the trimmed V and J ends, which lost 3 bases and 4 bases, there was a span of 19 bases. Looked up from germline, CDR1 is MNHEY and CDR2 is SMNVEV (reference sequence).

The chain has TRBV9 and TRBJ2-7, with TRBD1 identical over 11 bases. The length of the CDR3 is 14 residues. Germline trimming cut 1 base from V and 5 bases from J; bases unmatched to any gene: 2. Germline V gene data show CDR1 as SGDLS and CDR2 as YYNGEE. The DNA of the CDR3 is TGTGCCAGCAGCGTAAGGACAGGGGGCGACGAGCAGTACTTC. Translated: CASSVRTGGDEQYF. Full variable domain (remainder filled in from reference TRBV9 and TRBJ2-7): DSGVTQTPKHLITATGQRVTLRCSPRSGDLSVYWYQQSLDQGLQFLIQYYNGEERAKGNILERFSAQQFPDLHSELNLSSLELGDSALYFCASSVRTGGDEQYFGPGTRLTVT.

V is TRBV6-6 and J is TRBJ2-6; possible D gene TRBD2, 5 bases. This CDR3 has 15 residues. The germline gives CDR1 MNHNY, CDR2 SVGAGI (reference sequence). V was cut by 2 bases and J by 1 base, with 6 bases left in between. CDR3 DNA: TGTGCCAGCAGTTACACGGGGTCTGGGGCCAACGTCCTGACTTTC. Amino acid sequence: CASSYTGSGANVLTF.

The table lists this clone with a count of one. The CDR3 nucleotides are TGCGCCAGCAGCTCGGTAGGGCGGGAGTATGAGCAGTTCTTC. Translating it yields CASSSVGREYEQFF. The chain carries TRBV5-1 and TRBJ2-1, with 7 bases that match TRBD2. Germline lookup yields CDR1 SGHRS and CDR2 YFSETQ. The CDR3 loop spans 14 amino acids. The junction had 8 bases not matched to a gene; V was cut back by 3 bases and J by 8 bases.

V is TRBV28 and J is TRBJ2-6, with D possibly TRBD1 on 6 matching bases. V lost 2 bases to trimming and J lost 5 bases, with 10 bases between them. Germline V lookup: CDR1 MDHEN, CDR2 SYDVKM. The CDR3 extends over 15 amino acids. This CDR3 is CASSLARDRANVLTF. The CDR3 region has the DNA TGTGCCAGCAGTTTAGCCAGGGACAGGGCCAACGTCCTGACTTTC.

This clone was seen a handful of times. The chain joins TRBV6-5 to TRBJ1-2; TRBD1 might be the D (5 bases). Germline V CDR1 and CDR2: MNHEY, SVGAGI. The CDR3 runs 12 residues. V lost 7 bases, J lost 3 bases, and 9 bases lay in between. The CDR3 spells CASTKGHYGYTF. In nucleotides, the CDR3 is TGTGCCAGCACGAAGGGGCACTATGGCTACACCTTC.

Written as DNA, the CDR3 is TGTGCCAGCAGCCGCCTGCCGACTAGCGGGAGTTACGAGCAGTACTTC. It encodes CASSRLPTSGSYEQYF. J is TRBJ2-7 and V is TRBV9, with 12 bases aligning to TRBD2. Per the germline V gene, CDR1 is SGDLS and CDR2 is YYNGEE. V lost 4 bases, J lost 4 bases, and 9 bases stayed unmatched. The length of the CDR3 is 16 residues.

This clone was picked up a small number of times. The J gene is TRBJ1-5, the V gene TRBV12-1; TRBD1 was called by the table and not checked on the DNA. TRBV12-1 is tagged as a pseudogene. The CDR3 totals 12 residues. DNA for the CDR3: TGTGCCAGCACCCCGTCAGGGGGGCCCCAGCATTTT. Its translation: CASTPSGGPQHF.

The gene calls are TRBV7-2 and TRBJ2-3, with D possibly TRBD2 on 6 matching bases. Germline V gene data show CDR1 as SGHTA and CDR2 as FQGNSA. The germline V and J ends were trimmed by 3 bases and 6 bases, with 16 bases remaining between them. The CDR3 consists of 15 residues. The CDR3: CASSFQAGAGDTQYF. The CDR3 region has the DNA TGTGCCAGCAGCTTTCAAGCGGGCGCCGGTGATACGCAGTATTTT.

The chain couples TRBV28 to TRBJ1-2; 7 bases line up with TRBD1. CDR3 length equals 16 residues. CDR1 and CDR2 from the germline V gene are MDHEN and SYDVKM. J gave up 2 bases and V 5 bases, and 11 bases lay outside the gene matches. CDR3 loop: CASSAETGTGNYGYTF. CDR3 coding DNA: TGTGCCAGCAGTGCCGAGACAGGGACCGGGAACTATGGCTACACCTTC.

CDR3 nucleotide sequence: TGTGCCAGCAGGGACAGGGTGCATAGCAATCAGCCCCAGCATTTT. This codes for CASRDRVHSNQPQHF. This sequence joins TRBV5-8 and TRBJ1-5; TRBD1 matches at 8 bases. The CDR3 covers 15 residues. Germline V gene data show CDR1 as SGHTS and CDR2 as YDEGEE. After removal of 5 bases from V and 0 bases from J, the junction contained 4 bases not matched to a gene.

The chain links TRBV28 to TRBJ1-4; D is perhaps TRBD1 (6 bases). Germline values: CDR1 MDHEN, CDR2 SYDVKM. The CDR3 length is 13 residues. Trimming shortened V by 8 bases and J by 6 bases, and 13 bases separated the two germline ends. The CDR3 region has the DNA TGTGCCAGCCGTGAAGGGGGGGATGAAAAACTGTTTTTT. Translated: CASREGGDEKLFF.

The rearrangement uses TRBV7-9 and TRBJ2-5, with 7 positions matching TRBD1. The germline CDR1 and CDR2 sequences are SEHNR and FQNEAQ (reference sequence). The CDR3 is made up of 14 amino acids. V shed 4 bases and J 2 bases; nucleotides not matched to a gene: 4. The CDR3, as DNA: TGTGCCAGCAGCTCGGGACAGCAACAAGAGACCCAGTACTTC. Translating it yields CASSSGQQQETQYF.

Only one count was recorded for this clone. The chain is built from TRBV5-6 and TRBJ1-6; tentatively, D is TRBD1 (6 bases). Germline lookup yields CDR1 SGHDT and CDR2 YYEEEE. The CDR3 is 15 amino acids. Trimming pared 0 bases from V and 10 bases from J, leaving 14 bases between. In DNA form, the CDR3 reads TGTGCCAGCAGCTTGGATGGGACAATCCCCTCACCCCTCCACTTT. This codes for CASSLDGTIPSPLHF. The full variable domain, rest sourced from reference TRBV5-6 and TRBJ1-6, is DAGVTQSPTHLIKTRGQQVTLRCSPKSGHDTVSWYQQALGQGPQFIFQYYEEEERQRGNFPDRFSGHQFPNYSSELNVNALLLGDSALYLCASSLDGTIPSPLHFGNGTRLTVT.

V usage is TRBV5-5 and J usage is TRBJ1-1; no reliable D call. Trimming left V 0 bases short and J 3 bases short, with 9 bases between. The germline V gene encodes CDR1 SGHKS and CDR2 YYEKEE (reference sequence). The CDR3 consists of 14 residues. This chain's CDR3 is CASSLGVQDTEAFF. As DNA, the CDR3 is TGTGCCAGCAGCTTGGGGGTTCAGGACACTGAAGCTTTCTTT.